This passage covers 23 T cell receptor beta chains from one sample sequenced in a study of cytomegalovirus exposure and HLA in healthy donors. Here immunoSEQ multiplex PCR was the method, and the copy in TCRdb shows in-frame clones only, minus some. The data show around 300,000 clones, with 80% to 90% seen just once and 1% held by the top ten. Material: PBMCs. The source is a woman aged 18-29 years in good health and CMV-seronegative.

This chain uses TRBV30 with TRBJ2-3; D not certain. Between the trimmed V and J ends, which lost 0 bases and 6 bases, there was a span of 10 bases. The CDR3 contains 13 residues. Germline assignment: CDR1 GTSNPN and CDR2 SVGIG (reference sequence). CDR3 coding DNA: TGTGCCTGGAGTGTACAGAATCCGGATACGCAGTATTTT. Translating it yields CAWSVQNPDTQYF.

The chain carries TRBV5-1 and TRBJ1-2, with TRBD1 as a possible D gene (5 bases). The CDR3 contains 15 residues. Deletions cut 6 bases from V and 4 bases from J, with 19 bases between. The germline CDR1 and CDR2 sequences are SGHRS and YFSETQ. CDR3 loop: CASTLAVQGTYGYTF. The CDR3 coding sequence is TGCGCCAGCACCCTGGCGGTTCAGGGAACCTATGGCTACACCTTC.

The genes are TRBV5-6 and TRBJ2-1; TRBD1 matches 11 bases. CDR1 SGHDT and CDR2 YYEEEE come from the germline V gene. V dropped 0 bases and J dropped 9; count of bases not matched to a gene: 2. The CDR3 runs to 14 residues. In DNA form, the CDR3 reads TGTGCCAGCAGCTTGGGGGACAGGGGGTCTGAGCAGTTCTTC. The encoded protein is CASSLGDRGSEQFF.

This clone was recorded only once. V is TRBV5-1 and J is TRBJ1-1; 8 bases fit TRBD1. The length of the CDR3 is 14 residues. The J segment lost 1 base and the V segment lost 6 bases, leaving 5 bases of the junction unmatched. CDR1 is SGHRS and CDR2 is YFSETQ in the germline V gene. CDR3 DNA sequence: TGCGCCAGCATGACAGGGGCGACGAACACTGAAGCTTTCTTT. Its protein product is CASMTGATNTEAFF. The entire variable domain, with the rest obtained from reference TRBV5-1 and TRBJ1-1, is as follows: KAGVTQTPRYLIKTRGQQVTLSCSPISGHRSVSWYQQTPGQGLQFLFEYFSETQRNKGNFPGRFSGRQFSNSRSEMNVSTLELGDSALYLCASMTGATNTEAFFGQGTRLTVV.

This chain uses TRBV5-4 with TRBJ2-7, with D uncertain. Per germline, CDR1 SGHNT and CDR2 YYREEE (reference sequence). With 3 bases removed from V and 1 base from J, the gap between germline ends came to 11 bases. CDR3 size: 14 residues. CDR3 DNA sequence: TGTGCCAGCAGCTCGAGACTCGGTTCCTACGAGCAGTACTTC. Protein: CASSSRLGSYEQYF.

This clone was seen more than once but under ten times. V usage is TRBV27 and J usage is TRBJ2-1; 8 bases line up with TRBD1. Germline V gene data show CDR1 as MNHEY and CDR2 as SMNVEV (reference sequence). The ends lost 5 bases at V and 9 bases at J; junction bases unmatched: 6. This CDR3 region has 13 residues. The CDR3 here is CASSPSTGGEQFF. CDR3 coding DNA: TGTGCCAGCAGTCCGAGTACAGGGGGTGAGCAGTTCTTC.

The gene calls are TRBV7-9 and TRBJ2-6, with 7 bases lining up with TRBD1. CDR1 SEHNR and CDR2 FQNEAQ come from the germline V gene (reference sequence). Trimming cost V 5 bases and J 3 bases; bases outside gene matches: 16. The CDR3 covers 19 residues. This CDR3 is CASSPGRDSSPFGANVLTF. In nucleotides, the CDR3 is TGTGCCAGCAGCCCCGGCCGGGACAGCAGCCCCTTTGGGGCCAACGTCCTGACTTTC.

The chain joins TRBV27 to TRBJ2-5; TRBD2 might be the D (5 bases). Germline lookup yields CDR1 MNHEY and CDR2 SMNVEV (reference sequence). The CDR3 has 15 amino acids. Trimming cost V 4 bases and J 2 bases, with 14 bases left between them. The CDR3, as DNA: TGTGCCAGCAGTTCCGGACTCCTCGCTCAAGAGACCCAGTACTTC. Its translation is CASSSGLLAQETQYF.

The chain joins TRBV10-1 to TRBJ2-7; 8 bases are shared with TRBD1. CDR1 is WNHNN and CDR2 is SYGVQD in the germline V gene (reference sequence). This CDR3 region has 11 residues. V shed 9 bases and J 3 bases; nucleotides not matched to a gene: 1. DNA for the CDR3: TGCGCCAGTGGACAGGGCTACGAGCAGTACTTC. Translated, it gives CASGQGYEQYF.

The rearrangement uses TRBV9 and TRBJ2-1; 12 bases match TRBD2. The germline V gene has CDR1 SGDLS and CDR2 YYNGEE. V dropped 0 bases and J dropped 7; count of bases not matched to a gene: 5. This CDR3 has 16 amino acids. CDR3 sequence reads: CASSVARLAGGNEQFF. In DNA, the CDR3 is TGTGCCAGCAGCGTAGCTAGGCTAGCGGGGGGGAATGAGCAGTTCTTC.

The J gene is TRBJ2-1, the V gene TRBV5-1, with 13 bases lining up with TRBD2. The germline V gene has CDR1 SGHRS and CDR2 YFSETQ. The CDR3 sequence is 16 residues long. J was trimmed by 6 bases and V by 4 bases; bases with no gene match: 7. CDR3 sequence reads: CASSGRTSGRSNEQFF. The CDR3, as DNA: TGCGCCAGCAGCGGGAGGACTAGCGGGAGATCCAATGAGCAGTTCTTC.

The J gene is TRBJ1-1, the V gene TRBV13, with TRBD1 as a possible D gene (6 bases). The CDR3 consists of 15 residues. With 5 bases removed from V and 5 bases from J, the gap between germline ends came to 18 bases. CDR1 is PRHDT, CDR2 FYEKMQ, per germline (reference sequence). This chain's CDR3 is CASSPERQEWTEAFF. CDR3 in DNA: TGTGCCAGCAGCCCAGAGAGACAGGAGTGGACTGAAGCTTTCTTT.

The V and J genes are TRBV7-2 and TRBJ2-7; tentatively, D is TRBD1 (6 bases). Germline V gene data show CDR1 as SGHTA and CDR2 as FQGNSA. This CDR3 is built from 14 residues. Between the trimmed V and J ends, which lost 5 bases and 0 bases, there was a span of 11 bases. Here the CDR3 DNA reads TGTGCCAGCAGCCTACGGACAGCCTCCTACGAGCAGTACTTC. This translates into CASSLRTASYEQYF.

CDR3 DNA sequence: TGTGCCAGCAGCTCCCAAGGGGCGGATCAGCCCCAGCATTTT. Translated: CASSSQGADQPQHF. V and J are TRBV7-9 and TRBJ1-5; weak D call: TRBD1 (5 bases). The V and J ends lost 4 bases and 5 bases respectively, with 12 bases between them. CDR1 is SEHNR and CDR2 is FQNEAQ in the germline V gene (reference sequence). This CDR3 contains 14 residues.

This chain uses TRBV19 with TRBJ1-5; 8 nucleotides line up with TRBD1. V shed 5 bases, J shed 0 bases, and the junction held 9 bases outside the gene matches. The CDR3 totals 17 residues. Germline V CDR1 and CDR2: LNHDA, SQIVND (reference sequence). This chain's CDR3 is CASSPRGTGYSNQPQHF. The CDR3, as DNA: TGTGCCAGTAGTCCACGAGGGACAGGCTATAGCAATCAGCCCCAGCATTTT.

J is TRBJ1-5 and V is TRBV7-2; 8 nucleotides line up with TRBD1. The CDR3 spans 16 residues. V shed 2 bases and J 1 base; nucleotides not matched to a gene: 4. Germline V CDR1 and CDR2: SGHTA, FQGNSA. CDR3 coding DNA: TGTGCCAGCAGCTTACTGACAGGGGTAAGCAATCAGCCCCAGCATTTT. Translation: CASSLLTGVSNQPQHF.

This clone has just a few counts. The chain combines TRBV10-3 with TRBJ1-3, with 8 bases matching TRBD1. CDR3 length equals 15 residues. Germline loops: CDR1 ENHRY, CDR2 SYGVKD. V dropped 8 bases and J dropped 1; count of bases not matched to a gene: 7. In DNA form, the CDR3 reads TGTGCCATCGGAGACAGGGGCGAGTCTGGAAACACCATATATTTT. The encoded protein is CAIGDRGESGNTIYF.

This chain joins TRBV9 and TRBJ2-3, with D possibly being TRBD2 (6 bases). The V and J ends lost 4 bases and 3 bases respectively, with 12 bases between them. Germline CDR1 reads SGDLS; CDR2 reads YYNGEE. This CDR3 has 14 residues. The DNA for the CDR3 is TGTGCCAGCAGCTTGACTAGTCGGACAGATACGCAGTATTTT. It codes for CASSLTSRTDTQYF. The full variable domain, rest sourced from reference TRBV9 and TRBJ2-3, is DSGVTQTPKHLITATGQRVTLRCSPRSGDLSVYWYQQSLDQGLQFLIQYYNGEERAKGNILERFSAQQFPDLHSELNLSSLELGDSALYFCASSLTSRTDTQYFGPGTRLTVL.

The chain is built from TRBV30 and TRBJ2-7, with D perhaps TRBD2 (5 bases). Germline CDR1 is GTSNPN and CDR2 is SVGIG (reference sequence). The CDR3 is 19 residues long. Deletions cut 0 bases from V and 0 bases from J, with 24 bases between. In DNA, the CDR3 is TGTGCCTGGAGTGTAAAAGTGAGGATGCAGCGGCACCTCTCCTACGAGCAGTACTTC. Protein product: CAWSVKVRMQRHLSYEQYF.

This chain links TRBV19 with TRBJ1-1; D is perhaps TRBD1 (5 bases). The germline V gene has CDR1 LNHDA and CDR2 SQIVND (reference sequence). CDR3 length equals 14 residues. V was cut by 5 bases and J by 4 bases, with 14 bases left in between. The CDR3 DNA follows: TGTGCCAGTAGTTGGGGTACGGGGGGCACTGAAGCTTTCTTT. This gives the protein CASSWGTGGTEAFF.

This clone has just one count. The chain carries TRBV7-9 and TRBJ1-2, with 7 bases lining up with TRBD1. V gave up 2 bases and J gave up 2 bases; unmatched junction bases: 2. The CDR3 has 14 residues. CDR1 is SEHNR, CDR2 FQNEAQ, per germline (reference sequence). CDR3 nucleotides: TGTGCCAGCAGCTTATCGACAGGGAACTATGGCTACACCTTC. Protein: CASSLSTGNYGYTF.

The V call is TRBV25-1, the J call TRBJ1-2; D remains unclear. CDR3 size: 12 residues. V was shortened by 1 base and J by 4 bases, with 4 bases between the two germline ends. Germline values: CDR1 MGHDK, CDR2 SYGVNS. CDR3 DNA: TGTGCCAGCAGTGAATCATCCTATGGCTACACCTTC. Encoded protein: CASSESSYGYTF.

This clone appeared a few times. The chain links TRBV9 to TRBJ1-1; maybe TRBD1 (6 bases). The germline gives CDR1 SGDLS, CDR2 YYNGEE. Trimming took off 2 bases at V and 3 bases at J, with 11 bases between the two ends. The CDR3 runs to 14 residues. The CDR3 protein is CASSVDSTYTEAFF. The CDR3 nucleotides read TGTGCCAGCAGCGTGGACAGCACCTACACTGAAGCTTTCTTT.